These 3 T cell receptor beta chains were all obtained from the same sample, sequenced in a study of control samples from healthy donors and cancer patients (dated by TCRdb to the early 2020s). The method was the immunoSEQ multiplex PCR assay. TCRdb took over this immuneACCESS table, retaining in-frame rearrangements with V and J assigned. Such tables are incomplete; in checked studies, under half of the missing clones stem from an unresolved V gene, and the remainder is unexplained. The sample yields around 26,000 clones; approximately 78% were counted once. About a quarter of the sample goes to the ten largest clones. The material sequenced was PBMCs. These TCRs come from a man aged 55 to 70 with colorectal cancer.

The chain uses TRBV6-5 and TRBJ2-3; D is tentatively TRBD1 or TRBD2 (5 bases each). Trimming left V 6 bases short and J 1 base short, with 8 bases between. The CDR3 has 13 amino acids. Germline V lookup: CDR1 MNHEY, CDR2 SVGAGI. DNA for the CDR3: TGTGCCAGCAGGAGGGACGGCACAGATACGCAGTATTTT. Translated: CASRRDGTDTQYF.

This chain joins TRBV29-1 and TRBJ1-1; weak D call: TRBD1 (5 bases). Germline V gene sequence: CDR1 SQVTM, CDR2 ANQGSEA. The length of the CDR3 is 13 residues. Trimming took off 7 bases at V and 4 bases at J, with 16 bases between the two ends. The CDR3 sequence is CSAGRGLGTEAFF. Written as DNA, the CDR3 is TGCAGCGCAGGAAGGGGTCTGGGCACTGAAGCTTTCTTT.

V and J are TRBV24-1 and TRBJ2-3; tentatively, D is TRBD2 (6 bases). This CDR3 has 17 residues. Trimming shortened V by 5 bases and J by 0 bases, and 17 bases separated the two germline ends. Germline V gene sequence: CDR1 KGHDR, CDR2 SFDVKD. The CDR3: CATSAPQLGGSTDTQYF. Written as DNA, the CDR3 is TGTGCCACCAGTGCACCCCAGTTGGGGGGAAGCACAGATACGCAGTATTTT.